Below, 9 T cell receptor beta chains from the same sample are listed, as sequenced in a study of brain T cells in children with intractable seizures. The data were produced by immunoSEQ multiplex PCR, yet TCRdb's version contains in-frame clones alone and is incomplete. The sample contains about 110,000 clones, 94% of which appear only once. Material: peripheral blood, obtained at surgery. The origin of the receptors is a boy under two years old with hemimegalencephaly and intractable seizures.

The chain employs TRBV27 and TRBJ1-2; TRBD1 is a possible D gene (6 bases). Trimming stripped 2 bases from V and 8 bases from J, with 15 bases between. The germline V gene encodes CDR1 MNHEY and CDR2 SMNVEV (reference sequence). The CDR3 covers 14 residues. CDR3 sequence (DNA): TGTGCCAGCAGTTTAGGGGGTGGCAGGGGAGGCTACACCTTC. Translated: CASSLGGGRGGYTF.

The J gene is TRBJ2-7, the V gene TRBV11-3, with D unresolved. The CDR3 contains 12 residues. The germline CDR1 and CDR2 sequences are SGHNT and YENEEA. The V and J ends lost 5 bases and 6 bases respectively, with 11 bases between them. CDR3 loop: CASSLTVGEQYF. The DNA of the CDR3 is TGTGCCAGCAGCCTGACGGTTGGCGAGCAGTACTTC.

The table lists this clone with a count of one. The chain combines TRBV4-2 with TRBJ2-3, with D unresolved. This CDR3 is 15 amino acids long. Germline V gene data show CDR1 as LGHNA and CDR2 as YNFKEQ. V lost 0 bases and J lost 2, with 9 bases in between. CDR3 in amino acids: CASSQDLVITDTQYF. CDR3 coding DNA: TGTGCCAGCAGCCAAGATCTGGTCATCACAGATACGCAGTATTTT.

The V and J genes are TRBV10-3 and TRBJ2-1; 14 bases fit TRBD2. V was clipped by 2 bases and J by 2 bases; unmatched bases: 8. From germline, CDR1 is ENHRY and CDR2 SYGVKD. The CDR3 is 19 residues long. The CDR3 DNA follows: TGTGCCATCAGTGAGGCGAAGAGGGGACTAGCGGGAGCCTACAATGAGCAGTTCTTC. This gives the protein CAISEAKRGLAGAYNEQFF.

The chain is built from TRBV2 and TRBJ1-1, with 7 bases that match TRBD1. Germline lookup yields CDR1 SNHLY and CDR2 FYNNEI. The CDR3 runs 14 residues. The V segment lost 8 bases and the J segment 3 bases; nucleotides outside the gene matches: 9. The CDR3 loop reads CASETQGGDTEAFF. CDR3 bases: TGTGCCAGCGAGACCCAGGGGGGAGACACTGAAGCTTTCTTT.

The chain uses TRBV5-4 and TRBJ1-6; no reliable D call. Trimming left V 0 bases short and J 7 bases short, with 11 bases between. Germline loops: CDR1 SGHNT, CDR2 YYREEE (reference sequence). This CDR3 comprises 15 residues. The CDR3 DNA follows: TGTGCCAGCAGCTTGGTAGGCAGGTACAATTCACCCCTCCACTTT. Residues: CASSLVGRYNSPLHF.

V is TRBV7-2 and J is TRBJ2-5, with 12 bases fitting TRBD2. The J segment lost 2 bases and the V segment lost 0 bases, leaving 1 base of the junction unmatched. There are 16 residues in the CDR3. CDR1 and CDR2 from the germline V gene are SGHTA and FQGNSA. The chain's CDR3 is CASSLALAGGQETQYF. DNA for the CDR3: TGTGCCAGCAGCTTAGCGCTAGCGGGAGGGCAAGAGACCCAGTACTTC.

V and J are TRBV19 and TRBJ2-3, with TRBD2 matching over 9 bases. This CDR3 is built from 17 residues. The V and J ends lost 1 base and 2 bases, in that order; junction bases with no gene match: 7. In germline, CDR1 is LNHDA, CDR2 SQIVND (reference sequence). Written as DNA, the CDR3 is TGTGCCAGTAGTATAGGAGCACTAGCGGGTATCACAGATACGCAGTATTTT. Its protein is CASSIGALAGITDTQYF.

This clone appeared once. The chain couples TRBV9 to TRBJ2-7; the D call may be TRBD1 or TRBD2 (6 bases each). Germline CDR1 SGDLS, CDR2 YYNGEE. V was clipped by 3 bases and J by 0 bases, with 28 bases between them. CDR3 size: 20 residues. This chain's CDR3 is CASSEGLGGARRSDSYEQYF. As DNA, the CDR3 is TGTGCCAGCAGCGAGGGCTTGGGGGGCGCACGGCGATCCGACTCCTACGAGCAGTACTTC.